A single TCR beta chain is shown here with its context. Its antigen is unknown. The sample comes from a study of graft-versus-host responses after intestinal transplantation. In the study overall: Recipients across the board were started on anti-thymocyte globulin induction, then kept on tacrolimus and steroids for around three years. Study conclusions and caveats: Marrow from the recipient contained GvH clones, some of which had appeared first in ileum or blood. Peak levels of circulating GvH clones tracked with early post-transplant HvG declines.

TCRdb's copy holds only in-frame clones and misses some; the assay was immunoSEQ multiplex PCR. The table records about 86,000 clones, about nine tenths of them present only once. Trimming stripped 2 bases from V and 7 bases from J, with 12 bases between. This CDR3 spans 14 amino acids. The V gene's germline CDR1 is SEHNR and CDR2 FQNEAQ (reference sequence). This sequence was found in a human donor who was the organ donor for an intestinal transplant. Here the sequenced sample was unstimulated CD4+ T cells sorted from spleen or lymph node cells, taken before transplant. The chain combines TRBV7-9 with TRBJ2-1; D is possibly TRBD2 (6 bases). In DNA, the CDR3 is TGTGCCAGCAGCTTACGCGGGAAATTAAATGAGCAGTTCTTC. Encoded protein: CASSLRGKLNEQFF.